Here is one T cell receptor (beta chain) with its context. Living in roughly 23 US areas, the participants were between about 18 and 100 years of age. CDR1 and CDR2 (germline): GTSNPN, SVGIG (reference sequence). The V and J ends lost 7 bases and 3 bases, in that order; junction bases with no gene match: 5. This CDR3 has 12 residues. This sample was included in a study of blood T cell repertoires in COVID-19. In the authors' methods: Amplification from reference gene primers served as the basis for estimated nucleated cell counts. Clones were read by immunoSEQ multiplex PCR, and TCRdb kept only the in-frame ones, dropping some. The DNA gave D and trimming, while V, J and clone size come from that table. The data show fewer than 350,000 clones, approximately 91% seen once.

The rearrangement joins TRBV30 to TRBJ2-7; 8 nucleotides align to TRBD1. The material sequenced was PBMCs or T cells enriched from blood (not recorded which). This sequence was found in a woman aged 40 to 49 with acute COVID-19. CDR3 nucleotides: TGTGCCTCGACTACAGGGGGCTACGAGCAGTACTTC. It is translated as CASTTGGYEQYF. The full variable domain, rest sourced from reference TRBV30 and TRBJ2-7, is SQTIHQWPATLVQPVGSPLSLECTVEGTSNPNLYWYRQAAGRGLQLLFYSVGIGQISSEVPQNLSASRPQDRQFILSSKKLLLSDSGFYLCASTTGGYEQYFGPGTRLTVT.